These T cell receptor beta chains were read from a single sample in a study of sequential checkpoint blockade in melanoma. Repertoires were generated with immunoSEQ multiplex PCR, while TCRdb's copy carries only in-frame clones and drops some. The data hold 30,000 or so clones, with roughly 85% observed a single time. The sequenced sample was CD8+ T cells sorted from blood (inferred from file names), obtained from a patient given nivolumab and ipilimumab in sequence. These receptors were collected from a human donor with melanoma. Each CDR3 is given with its conserved first and last residue. D genes are given only for firm matches. Size values are once, few and many counts, or a class for expanded clones, and some rows have none.

>TRBJ1-6|TRBV4-2|.|.
CASSQAQGPRNSPLHF
TGTGCCAGCAGCCAGGCCCAGGGCCCCCGTAATTCACCCCTCCACTTT
>TRBJ2-7|TRBV7-9|.|.
CASSRGDRPGEQYF
TGTGCCAGCAGCCGTGGTGACAGGCCAGGCGAGCAGTACTTC
>TRBJ1-6|TRBV30|.|.
CAWSAGLGSSPLHF
TGTGCCTGGAGTGCCGGGTTGGGGAGTTCACCCCTCCACTTT
>TRBJ2-3|TRBV7-7|.|.
CASSQTRLDTQYF
TGTGCCAGCAGCCAGACTAGATTAGATACGCAGTATTTT
>TRBJ2-1|TRBV2|TRBD2|.
CASYVLAGINEQFF
TGTGCCAGCTATGTACTAGCGGGTATCAATGAGCAGTTCTTC
>TRBJ2-5|TRBV15|.|large
CATSRVQETQYF
TGTGCCACCAGCAGAGTACAAGAGACCCAGTACTTC
>TRBJ2-7|TRBV7-8|TRBD1|.
CASSLMGQGDEQYF
TGTGCCAGCAGCCTAATGGGACAGGGAGACGAGCAGTACTTC
>TRBJ1-1|TRBV27|.|.
CASSFMWNTEAFF
TGTGCCAGCAGTTTTATGTGGAACACTGAAGCTTTCTTT
>TRBJ2-3|TRBV7-8|.|.
CASSLEGSQYF
TGTGCCAGCAGCTTGGAGGGGTCGCAGTATTTT
>TRBJ2-3|TRBV7-9|TRBD1|.
CASSLPVGTVTSTDTQYF
TGTGCCAGCAGCTTACCGGTTGGGACAGTTACTAGCACAGATACGCAGTATTTT
>TRBJ2-7|TRBV28|TRBD1|.
CASSPLRQGNYEQYF
TGTGCCAGCAGCCCTTTAAGACAGGGGAATTACGAGCAGTACTTC
>TRBJ2-2|TRBV10-2|TRBD2|.
CASTGLRGGRNGELFF
TGCGCCAGCACGGGCCTGCGGGGGGGCCGGAACGGGGAGCTGTTTTTT
>TRBJ2-5|TRBV1|.|once
CTSSQRGTSLSETQYF
TGCACCAGCAGCCAACGCGGGACTAGCCTAAGTGAGACCCAGTACTTC
>TRBJ2-6|TRBV27|.|.
CASSLLLGRGANVLTF
TGTGCCAGCAGTTTATTGTTGGGCCGCGGGGCCAACGTCCTGACTTTC
>TRBJ2-1|TRBV7-6|TRBD2|medium-sized
CASSSAGTSGIGEQFF
TGTGCCAGCAGCTCCGCCGGGACTAGCGGTATAGGGGAGCAGTTCTTC
>TRBJ1-5|TRBV28|.|once
CASKGAGINQPQHF
TGTGCCAGCAAAGGGGCAGGCATCAATCAGCCCCAGCATTTT
>TRBJ2-7|TRBV28|.|.
CASSLWGASYEQYF
TGTGCCAGCAGTTTATGGGGAGCTTCCTACGAGCAGTACTTC
>TRBJ2-7|TRBV2|TRBD1|.
CASSELPGQTYEQYF
TGTGCCAGCAGTGAATTACCGGGACAGACCTACGAGCAGTACTTC
>TRBJ2-7|TRBV27|.|.
CASSASLGMGYEQYF
TGTGCCAGCAGTGCATCTCTCGGAATGGGCTACGAGCAGTACTTC
>TRBJ2-7|TRBV28|.|.
CASSLAGGSYEQYF
TGTGCCAGCAGTTTAGCGGGCGGATCCTACGAGCAGTACTTC
>TRBJ2-7|TRBV27|TRBD1|.
CASRTGGASYEQYF
TGTGCCAGCAGGACAGGGGGCGCATCCTACGAACAGTACTTC
>TRBJ2-1|TRBV13|.|.
CASTGNRGSYNEQFF
TGTGCCAGCACCGGCAATCGGGGCTCCTACAATGAGCAGTTCTTC
>TRBJ1-5|TRBV19|TRBD1|few
CASSIRSRGTLNLNQPQHF
TGTGCCAGTAGTATAAGGTCCAGGGGGACCCTAAACTTAAATCAGCCCCAGCATTTT
>TRBJ2-7|TRBV11-2|.|.
CASSLSRGTYEQYF
TGTGCCAGCAGCTTAAGTCGAGGAACCTACGAGCAGTACTTC
>TRBJ2-1|TRBV9|TRBD2|.
CASSARAGGSYNEQFF
TGTGCCAGCAGCGCAAGAGCGGGGGGCTCCTACAATGAGCAGTTCTTC
>TRBJ2-3|TRBV13|.|.
CASSPEPSTQYF
TGTGCCAGCAGCCCGGAGCCTAGTACGCAGTATTTT
>TRBJ2-1|TRBV13|.|.
CASSSQGYGQFF
TGTGCCAGCAGCTCCCAGGGCTATGGGCAGTTCTTC
>TRBJ2-1|TRBV28|.|.
CASSPRRDPYNEQFF
TGTGCCAGCAGCCCCCGACGGGATCCTTACAATGAGCAGTTCTTC
>TRBJ2-5|TRBV4-1|.|.
CASSPRLGETQYF
TGCGCCAGCAGTCCCAGACTAGGGGAGACCCAGTACTTC
>TRBJ2-5|TRBV4-2|TRBD2|.
CASSQESSGAPETQYF
TGTGCCAGCAGCCAAGAGAGTAGCGGGGCCCCAGAGACCCAGTACTTC
>TRBJ1-6|TRBV5-1|.|.
CASRPSDRRNNSPLHF
TGCGCCAGCAGGCCATCCGACAGGAGAAATAATTCACCCCTCCACTTT
>TRBJ1-1|TRBV7-2|.|.
CASSFAGKGTEAFF
TGTGCCAGCAGCTTCGCAGGGAAGGGCACTGAAGCTTTCTTT
>TRBJ2-1|TRBV15|.|few
CATLRGGTDNEQFF
TGTGCCACCCTGAGGGGCGGGACCGACAATGAGCAGTTCTTC
>TRBJ2-1|TRBV7-9|TRBD2|.
CASSLVAGGNEQFF
TGTGCCAGCAGCTTAGTAGCGGGAGGGAATGAGCAGTTCTTC
>TRBJ1-2|TRBV10-3|.|once
CAISELQRDYGYTF
TGTGCCATCAGTGAGCTCCAGAGGGACTATGGCTACACCTTC
>TRBJ1-2|TRBV9|.|.
CASSVEVGRALDGYTF
TGTGCCAGCAGCGTAGAAGTTGGGAGGGCACTAGATGGCTACACCTTC
>TRBJ2-1|TRBV7-6|TRBD2|.
CASSLEPGGPYNEQFF
TGTGCCAGCAGCTTAGAGCCGGGGGGGCCCTACAATGAGCAGTTCTTC
>TRBJ1-1|TRBV28|TRBD1|once
CASSLKGQGYTEAFF
TGTGCCAGCAGTTTAAAGGGACAGGGTTACACTGAAGCTTTCTTT
>TRBJ2-7|TRBV10-1|TRBD2|.
CASSEYTSGLNSYEQYF
TGCGCCAGCAGTGAGTATACTAGCGGACTAAACTCCTACGAGCAGTACTTC
>TRBJ1-6|TRBV5-1|.|.
CASSHGRGTPILNSPLHF
TGCGCCAGCAGCCATGGCAGGGGCACTCCCATCTTGAATTCACCCCTCCACTTT
>TRBJ2-3|TRBV2|TRBD2|.
CASKAGGGHTDTQYF
TGTGCCAGCAAAGCGGGAGGAGGGCACACAGATACGCAGTATTTT
>TRBJ1-6|TRBV6-6|TRBD1|.
CASSYLQGNSPLHF
TGTGCCAGCAGTTACCTACAGGGGAATTCACCCCTCCACTTT
>TRBJ1-5|TRBV28|.|once
CASSWQVTSNQPQHF
TGTGCCAGCAGTTGGCAGGTCACTAGCAATCAGCCCCAGCATTTT
>TRBJ1-2|TRBV28|.|.
CASSLTLYGGYTF
TGTGCCAGCAGTTTAACGCTCTATGGTGGCTACACCTTC
>TRBJ1-1|TRBV2|TRBD1|.
CASRPTGEGAEAFF
TGTGCCAGCAGACCTACAGGGGAAGGCGCTGAAGCTTTCTTT
>TRBJ2-1|TRBV5-6|.|.
CASSWKWMGANEQFF
TGTGCCAGCAGCTGGAAGTGGATGGGGGCAAATGAGCAGTTCTTC
>TRBJ2-7|TRBV7-6|.|.
CASSPLQFSYEQYF
TGTGCCAGCAGCCCCCTCCAATTTAGCTACGAGCAGTACTTC
>TRBJ1-4|TRBV7-9|TRBD1|.
CAGQGAGEKLFF
TGTGCCGGACAGGGGGCGGGTGAAAAACTGTTTTTT
>TRBJ2-2|TRBV5-6|TRBD2|.
CASSWGLAGRLFF
TGTGCCAGCAGCTGGGGACTAGCGGGGAGGCTGTTTTTT
>TRBJ2-7|TRBV18|TRBD1|.
CASSIQGPQYEQYF
TGTGCCAGCTCAATACAGGGGCCGCAATACGAGCAGTACTTC
>TRBJ2-3|TRBV27|.|.
CASSLFPAADTQYF
TGTGCCAGCAGTTTGTTTCCAGCGGCAGATACGCAGTATTTT
>TRBJ1-5|TRBV27|.|.
CASSFGVANQPQHF
TGTGCCAGCAGTTTTGGAGTTGCAAATCAGCCCCAGCATTTT
>TRBJ2-4|TRBV9|.|.
CASSAQGGGKNIQYF
TGTGCCAGCAGCGCTCAGGGAGGTGGCAAAAACATTCAGTACTTC
>TRBJ2-7|TRBV5-1|TRBD2|.
CASSSDGTSKGYEQYF
TGCGCCAGCAGTTCCGACGGGACTAGCAAAGGCTACGAGCAGTACTTC